A selection of T cell receptor beta chains follows, all from one sample in a study of T cells after yellow fever vaccination. TCRdb processed the 5' RACE reads anew with MiXCR; each CDR3 protein has one entry. The table lists around 88,000 distinct CDR3 sequences, 10% to 15% of them singletons. The sequencing here drew on CD8+ T cells not binding an NS4B(214-222) dextramer, sorted from PBMCs, taken about 21 days after the first yellow fever vaccination. These receptors were collected from a man aged 18 to 35 who received the YFV17D yellow fever vaccine. Both conserved end residues are part of each CDR3. Fields, in order: J gene, clone size, D gene, V gene, CDR3 DNA, CDR3 protein. The D gene is left open where the match is weak. Part of the rows lack a size; the others show once, few, many or a class for expanded clones.

TRBJ2-5,-,TRBD1,TRBV4-1,TGCGCCAGCAGCCATAACCCCGGGACAGGGGGAGAGACCCAGTACTTC,CASSHNPGTGGETQYF
TRBJ2-7,-,TRBD1,TRBV15,TGTGCCACCAGCAGGAACAGGGGCGCGGCCTACGAGCAGTACTTC,CATSRNRGAAYEQYF
TRBJ2-3,-,TRBD2,TRBV7-6,TGTGCCAGCAGCACCCGTACTAGCGGAGGCACAGATACGCAGTATTTT,CASSTRTSGGTDTQYF
TRBJ1-5,few,-,TRBV12-3/TRBV12-4,TGTGCCAGCAGTGCGGGACAATATAGCAATCAGCCCCAGCATTTT,CASSAGQYSNQPQHF
TRBJ1-2,few,-,TRBV7-2,TGTGCCAGCAGCTTAGGAGGTACGGGAACCTATGGCTACACCTTC,CASSLGGTGTYGYTF
TRBJ2-2,few,-,TRBV9,TGTGCCAGCAGCGTCTCGGGCGACACCGGGGAGCTGTTTTTT,CASSVSGDTGELFF
TRBJ2-5,-,-,TRBV27,TGTGCCAGCACCCAAGGGGCACATCAGTACTTC,CASTQGAHQYF
TRBJ2-3,few,TRBD2,TRBV6-4,TGTGCCAGCAGTGACTCCGGACTAGCTAGCACAGATACGCAGTATTTT,CASSDSGLASTDTQYF
TRBJ1-1,-,-,TRBV7-9,TGTGCCAGCAGCTTAACAGGATCCTTTGAGACTGAAGCTTTCTTT,CASSLTGSFETEAFF
TRBJ2-3,-,TRBD1,TRBV12-3/TRBV12-4,TGTGCCAGCAGTACGGACAGGTCGGCCACAGATACGCAGTATTTT,CASSTDRSATDTQYF
TRBJ2-3,medium-sized,TRBD2,TRBV4-2,TGTGCCAGCAGCCAAGATCTAGCGGGGGGCACAGATACGCAGTATTTT,CASSQDLAGGTDTQYF
TRBJ2-3,-,-,TRBV4-3,TGCGCCAGCAGCCAAGATTCGGACTTCACAGATACGCAGTATTTT,CASSQDSDFTDTQYF
TRBJ2-1,-,-,TRBV7-9,TGTGCCAGCAGCTTGGGAGATAAGCAGTTCTTC,CASSLGDKQFF
TRBJ2-1,-,TRBD1,TRBV20-1,TGCAGTGCTAGAGATCGATCTAGGGGGCGTCTCTCCTACAATGAGCAGTTCTTC,CSARDRSRGRLSYNEQFF
TRBJ2-3,many,-,TRBV4-1,TGCGCCAGCAGCCAAGGGGGTAGCACAGATACGCAGTATTTT,CASSQGGSTDTQYF
TRBJ2-2,-,TRBD1,TRBV9,TGTGCCAGCAGCATAAGACAGGGAGAGTACACCGGGGAGCTGTTTTTT,CASSIRQGEYTGELFF
TRBJ2-1,few,TRBD2,TRBV27,TGTGCCAGCAGTTTAAGGCGCGGGGGGGCCGGGGATGAGCAGTTCTTC,CASSLRRGGAGDEQFF
TRBJ2-4,many,-,TRBV7-9,TGTGCCAGCAGCTTGGGCAAAAACATTCAGTACTTC,CASSLGKNIQYF
TRBJ1-5,-,-,TRBV4-1,TGCGCCAGCAGCCAAGGTGAAGGGAATGGCAATCAGCCCCAGCATTTT,CASSQGEGNGNQPQHF
TRBJ2-5,few,-,TRBV19,TGTGCCAGTAGTATAACCAGGGCTGGGGAGACCCAGTACTTC,CASSITRAGETQYF
TRBJ1-6,many,-,TRBV3-1,TGTGCCAGCAGCCAAGGGAGAAAGGGAAGCTCCTATAATTCACCCCTCCACTTT,CASSQGRKGSSYNSPLHF
TRBJ1-2,few,TRBD1,TRBV14,TGTGCCAGCAGCCATTCCGCAGGGGGGTATGGCTACACCTTC,CASSHSAGGYGYTF
TRBJ2-1,-,TRBD2,TRBV7-3,TGTGCCAGCAGCTTGCTAGCGGGGGGGATCCCGTACAATGAGCAGTTCTTC,CASSLLAGGIPYNEQFF
TRBJ2-7,-,TRBD2,TRBV4-1,TGCGCCAGCAGCCAAGGTCCGGGGGGCTACGAGCAGTACTTC,CASSQGPGGYEQYF
TRBJ2-2,many,TRBD1,TRBV10-2,TGCGCCAGCAGCACGGGACAGGGTCGGACCGGGGAGCTGTTTTTT,CASSTGQGRTGELFF
TRBJ2-2,-,TRBD1,TRBV29-1,TGCAGCGTAAATACAGGGGTTGACGGGGAGCTGTTTTTT,CSVNTGVDGELFF
TRBJ2-5,many,-,TRBV12-3/TRBV12-4,TGTGCCAGCAGTTTAAGAGGAGAGACCCAGTACTTC,CASSLRGETQYF